One sample yielded the 26 T cell receptor beta chains listed below, sequenced in a study of cytotoxic CD8 clonotypes in ibrutinib-treated CLL. Sequencing used immunoSEQ multiplex PCR; TCRdb keeps in-frame clones, though not all of them. The sample records 150,000 or so clones, around 80% being singletons. The sequenced sample was PBMCs, obtained after 36 months of ibrutinib treatment. The receptors stem from a human donor with chronic lymphocytic leukemia.

The rearrangement joins TRBV28 to TRBJ2-7; D perhaps matches TRBD1 (5 bases). This CDR3 has 15 amino acids. Between the trimmed V and J ends, which lost 6 bases and 0 bases, there was a span of 15 bases. The germline CDR1 and CDR2 sequences are MDHEN and SYDVKM. Here the CDR3 DNA reads TGTGCCAGCAGCTTTATTCCGGACAACTCCTACGAGCAGTACTTC. It yields the protein CASSFIPDNSYEQYF.

The chain employs TRBV10-3 and TRBJ1-1, with 7 bases aligning to TRBD1. This CDR3 has 14 residues. The V and J ends lost 8 bases and 1 base, in that order; junction bases with no gene match: 7. Germline lookup yields CDR1 ENHRY and CDR2 SYGVKD. CDR3 DNA sequence: TGTGCCATCGGGACAGCGGCGTCGAACACTGAAGCTTTCTTT. Translation gives CAIGTAASNTEAFF.

This sequence joins TRBV25-1 and TRBJ2-1; 8 nucleotides agree with TRBD2. Germline values: CDR1 MGHDK, CDR2 SYGVNS. V gave up 5 bases and J gave up 6 bases; unmatched junction bases: 9. This CDR3 is built from 15 residues. The CDR3 bases are TGTGCCAGCAGTATCGTGGGGACTAGGATCAATGAGCAGTTCTTC. Encoded protein: CASSIVGTRINEQFF.

In its sample, this clone was seen once. The chain couples TRBV6-1 to TRBJ2-3; 10 bases match TRBD2. This CDR3 comprises 17 residues. Trimming took 4 bases from V and 4 from J; bases not matched to a gene: 11. Per germline, CDR1 MNHNS and CDR2 SASEGT. This chain's CDR3 is CASSGMARTSGPDTQYF. CDR3 nucleotides: TGTGCCAGCAGTGGCATGGCCCGGACTAGCGGACCAGATACGCAGTATTTT.

This rearrangement joins TRBV28 to TRBJ1-1; D might be TRBD1 (6 bases). The V gene lost 5 bases and the J gene lost 1 base, with 11 bases spanning the gap. CDR3 length: 14 residues. Germline V gene sequence: CDR1 MDHEN, CDR2 SYDVKM. The CDR3 spells CASSTGTRNTEAFF. CDR3 coding DNA: TGTGCCAGCAGTACAGGGACCAGGAACACTGAAGCTTTCTTT. The variable domain in full, with the rest retrieved from reference TRBV28 and TRBJ1-1, is DVKVTQSSRYLVKRTGEKVFLECVQDMDHENMFWYRQDPGLGLRLIYFSYDVKMKEKGDIPEGYSVSREKKERFSLILESASTNQTSMYLCASSTGTRNTEAFFGQGTRLTVV.

The V call is TRBV5-5, the J call TRBJ2-5; 15 bases map to TRBD2. The CDR3 is 17 residues long. From germline, CDR1 is SGHKS and CDR2 YYEKEE (reference sequence). V dropped 4 bases and J dropped 1; count of bases not matched to a gene: 5. The CDR3 bases are TGTGCCAGCAGCCAGGGACTAGCGGGGGGCTTCCAAGAGACCCAGTACTTC. This gives the protein CASSQGLAGGFQETQYF.

This sequence joins TRBV2 and TRBJ1-3; 9 nucleotides line up with TRBD1. CDR3 size: 16 residues. CDR1 is SNHLY and CDR2 is FYNNEI in the germline V gene. Trimming took 6 bases from V and 2 from J; bases not matched to a gene: 8. This chain's CDR3 is CASSKDRGAAGNTIYF. DNA for the CDR3: TGTGCCAGCAGCAAGGACAGGGGAGCGGCTGGAAACACCATATATTTT.

J is TRBJ2-1 and V is TRBV19; D may match TRBD1 or TRBD2 (5 bases each). CDR1 LNHDA and CDR2 SQIVND come from the germline V gene (reference sequence). Trimming pared 7 bases from V and 5 bases from J, leaving 18 bases between. The CDR3 is 15 amino acids. CDR3 nucleotides: TGTGCCAGTAACGTCCCGGGACCGAGGAACAATGAGCAGTTCTTC. This translates into CASNVPGPRNNEQFF.

The chain recombines TRBV2 with TRBJ2-5; weak D call: TRBD1 (6 bases). Germline CDR1 reads SNHLY; CDR2 reads FYNNEI. V lost 7 bases, J lost 4 bases, and 16 bases lay in between. This CDR3 is 14 amino acids long. The CDR3 sequence is CASTIQGPGETQYF. DNA for the CDR3: TGTGCCAGCACCATACAGGGCCCTGGAGAGACCCAGTACTTC.

In its sample, this clone was seen once. This chain joins TRBV10-3 and TRBJ1-2; 7 nucleotides align to TRBD1. This CDR3 spans 15 amino acids. The trim removed 3 bases at V and 4 bases at J, leaving 8 bases unmatched. Germline V gene sequence: CDR1 ENHRY, CDR2 SYGVKD. The CDR3 nucleotides are TGTGCCATCAGTGATATGGGACAGTCGGGCTATGGCTACACCTTC. Translating it yields CAISDMGQSGYGYTF.

This clone was seen only once. The chain joins TRBV11-2 to TRBJ2-3; D perhaps matches TRBD2 (6 bases). Germline CDR1 reads SGHAT; CDR2 reads FQNNGV. The CDR3 length is 15 residues. The V gene lost 0 bases and the J gene lost 4 bases, with 11 bases spanning the gap. The CDR3 DNA is TGTGCCAGCAGCTTAGATCGGGCGGGATCAGATACGCAGTATTTT. Translated: CASSLDRAGSDTQYF.

The J gene is TRBJ1-5, the V gene TRBV28; D call uncertain. Per germline, CDR1 MDHEN and CDR2 SYDVKM. The ends were cut back, 5 bases at V and 0 bases at J, with 14 bases in the middle. The CDR3 is 16 amino acids. The CDR3 region is CASSPYGLYSNQPQHF. CDR3 DNA: TGTGCCAGCAGTCCCTACGGATTATATAGCAATCAGCCCCAGCATTTT.

The genes are TRBV4-1 and TRBJ2-7; no clear D. Deletions cut 2 bases from V and 4 bases from J, with 18 bases between. The CDR3 is 16 amino acids. Germline CDR1 is MGHRA and CDR2 is YSYEKL. CDR3 residues: CASSQYVATFRYEQYF. CDR3 bases: TGCGCCAGCAGCCAATACGTGGCTACGTTTCGGTACGAGCAGTACTTC.

CDR3 region: CASSPPPLRETQYF. DNA for the CDR3: TGTGCCAGCTCACCACCCCCATTAAGGGAGACCCAGTACTTC. The rearrangement uses TRBV18 and TRBJ2-5; D uncertain. From germline, CDR1 is KGHSH and CDR2 LQKENI. The V end lost 0 bases, the J end lost 5 bases, and 10 bases lay between the germline ends. The CDR3 runs 14 residues.

The V call is TRBV7-6, the J call TRBJ1-2; D is possibly TRBD1 (5 bases). Germline values: CDR1 SGHVS, CDR2 FNYEAQ. The CDR3 is 16 amino acids. Trimming removed 5 bases at V and 4 bases at J, with 20 bases between. In DNA, the CDR3 is TGTGCCAGCAGCAACTCCGGGCAGGGCAAGGTCTATGGCTACACCTTC. This gives the protein CASSNSGQGKVYGYTF.

The rearrangement uses TRBV4-1 and TRBJ2-3; 10 positions match TRBD2. Germline V gene sequence: CDR1 MGHRA, CDR2 YSYEKL. V lost 3 bases and J lost 6; bases outside the gene matches: 15. CDR3 length: 18 amino acids. Here the CDR3 DNA reads TGCGCCAGCAGCCACGGACTTTTGCGAGGGGGACTAGCGGATACGCAGTATTTT. Translating it yields CASSHGLLRGGLADTQYF.

The gene calls are TRBV28 and TRBJ1-1, with D possibly matching TRBD1 (6 bases). V was cut by 8 bases and J by 4 bases, with 14 bases left in between. This CDR3 is 13 amino acids long. From germline, CDR1 is MDHEN and CDR2 SYDVKM. The CDR3 loop reads CASPKRGGTEAFF. CDR3 in DNA: TGTGCCAGCCCGAAAAGGGGGGGCACTGAAGCTTTCTTT.

The CDR3 is CSGGTGVGYTF. The DNA of the CDR3 is TGCAGCGGTGGGACAGGGGTGGGCTACACCTTC. The J gene is TRBJ1-2, the V gene TRBV29-1; TRBD1 matches at 10 bases. The germline CDR1 and CDR2 sequences are SQVTM and ANQGSEA. The trim removed 7 bases at V and 8 bases at J, leaving 4 bases unmatched. This CDR3 contains 11 residues.

Here the CDR3 reads CASNWAGTYEQYF. CDR3 DNA sequence: TGTGCCAGCAACTGGGCAGGGACCTACGAGCAGTACTTC. V usage is TRBV28 and J usage is TRBJ2-7, with D possibly being TRBD1 (5 bases). The CDR3 contains 13 residues. Trimming took off 7 bases at V and 2 bases at J, with 12 bases between the two ends. Germline values: CDR1 MDHEN, CDR2 SYDVKM.

This chain connects TRBV4-1 to TRBJ2-7; TRBD2 matches 8 bases. This CDR3 comprises 15 residues. J gave up 5 bases and V 0 bases, and 6 bases lay outside the gene matches. Germline CDR1 reads MGHRA; CDR2 reads YSYEKL. CDR3 residues: CASSQDTGGANEQYF. CDR3 bases: TGCGCCAGCAGCCAAGATACCGGGGGGGCCAACGAGCAGTACTTC.

The rearrangement joins TRBV5-1 to TRBJ1-3; TRBD1 agrees at 7 bases. With 4 bases clipped from V and 0 bases from J, the junction kept 7 bases outside the gene matches. CDR3 length equals 16 residues. The germline gives CDR1 SGHRS, CDR2 YFSETQ. The CDR3 region has the DNA TGCGCCAGCAGCCCGGGGGACAGAAGCTCTGGAAACACCATATATTTT. It codes for CASSPGDRSSGNTIYF. The entire variable domain, with the rest obtained from reference TRBV5-1 and TRBJ1-3, is as follows: KAGVTQTPRYLIKTRGQQVTLSCSPISGHRSVSWYQQTPGQGLQFLFEYFSETQRNKGNFPGRFSGRQFSNSRSEMNVSTLELGDSALYLCASSPGDRSSGNTIYFGEGSWLTVV.

V gene TRBV25-1 combines with J gene TRBJ2-1; TRBD1 matches at 11 bases. V lost 7 bases and J lost 6; bases outside the gene matches: 8. CDR1 is MGHDK, CDR2 SYGVNS, per germline. CDR3 size: 15 residues. This CDR3 reads CASNRRDRGSNEQFF. The DNA of the CDR3 is TGTGCCAGCAACCGCCGGGACAGGGGGAGCAATGAGCAGTTCTTC. Full variable domain (outside the CDR3, taken from reference TRBV25-1 and TRBJ2-1): EADIYQTPRYLVIGTGKKITLECSQTMGHDKMYWYQQDPGMELHLIHYSYGVNSTEKGDLSSESTVSRIRTEHFPLTLESARPSHTSQYLCASNRRDRGSNEQFFGPGTRLTVL.

This clone was recorded a few times. This sequence joins TRBV4-1 and TRBJ1-5; D is unresolved. V lost 0 bases and J 6 bases, leaving 6 bases between the germline ends. The V gene's germline CDR1 is MGHRA and CDR2 YSYEKL. CDR3 length: 13 residues. CDR3 in DNA: TGCGCCAGCAGCCAAGATACTACTCAGCCCCAGCATTTT. Encoded protein: CASSQDTTQPQHF.

Only one count was recorded for this clone. Without the conserved terminal phenylalanine or tryptophan, this CDR3 likely stems from a read error. No DNA is shown, since the ends of the CDR3 on it are uncertain; the CDR3 is the one TCRdb lists. This rearrangement joins TRBV6-5 to TRBJ1-3; the table names TRBD1, a call not compared with the DNA. The length of the CDR3 is 13 amino acids, counting both ends. The V gene's germline CDR1 is MNHEY and CDR2 SVGAGI. The CDR3 sequence is CASIIQGGLWKHV.

The chain uses TRBV4-1 and TRBJ1-4; D remains ambiguous. CDR1 and CDR2 (germline): MGHRA, YSYEKL. V lost 2 bases, J lost 5 bases, and 15 bases lay in between. This CDR3 is built from 16 residues. DNA for the CDR3: TGCGCCAGCAGCCAATCACCCAGCGACCTGAATGAAAAACTGTTTTTT. The encoded protein is CASSQSPSDLNEKLFF.

The chain combines TRBV27 with TRBJ1-1; D gene unclear. The V gene's germline CDR1 is MNHEY and CDR2 SMNVEV (reference sequence). This CDR3 has 12 residues. V was clipped by 4 bases and J by 7 bases, with 10 bases between them. CDR3 sequence reads: CASSYPGGEAFF. CDR3 coding DNA: TGTGCCAGCAGTTATCCGGGCGGTGAAGCTTTCTTT.